Shown below are 20 T cell receptor beta chains from a single sample sequenced in a study of CD8 T cells in ankylosing spondylitis. The antigens these receptors bind are not known. General study points: Seemingly characteristic of ankylosing spondylitis blood was a TCR beta motif consisting of 7 or 8 highly homologous variants.

TCRdb ran MiXCR on the 5' RACE reads and lists one entry per CDR3 protein. Of around 890,000 distinct CDR3 sequences listed, about an eighth are singletons. The sample comprised blood, either unsorted or a sorted T cell fraction (not recorded which). The receptors stem from a male donor with ankylosing spondylitis.

This clonotype has more than one count but fewer than ten. The genes are TRBV6-2 or TRBV6-3 and TRBJ1-2, with 10 bases lining up with TRBD1. Germline CDR1 MNHEY, CDR2 SVGEGT. This CDR3 spans 12 amino acids. Trimming cost V 5 bases and J 8 bases; bases outside gene matches: 2. CDR3 nucleotide sequence: TGTGCCAGCAGTATGACAGGGGGCGGCTACACCTTC. Its protein product is CASSMTGGGYTF.

A note on this clonotype: Given the absence of the conserved phenylalanine or tryptophan at the CDR3 end, a read error is likely. The gene calls are TRBV5-1 and TRBJ1-1; TRBD1 agrees at 7 bases. In germline, CDR1 is SGHRS, CDR2 YFSETQ. CDR3 size: 15 residues. With V trimmed by 4 bases and J by 6 bases, 12 bases remained unmatched. This CDR3 is CASSGYREGASEAFY. The CDR3 DNA is TGCGCCAGCAGCGGTTACAGGGAGGGGGCCTCTGAAGCTTTCTAT.

This clonotype turned up a few times. The chain is built from TRBV20-1 and TRBJ2-5; D is undetermined. The germline V gene has CDR1 DFQATT and CDR2 SNEGSKA (reference sequence). The CDR3 totals 13 residues. V lost 6 bases and J 1 base, leaving 12 bases between the germline ends. In DNA form, the CDR3 reads TGCAGTGCCGCGGTGGGCAGCCAAGAGACCCAGTACTTC. Translation gives CSAAVGSQETQYF.

This clonotype was seen only a few times. The chain carries TRBV20-1 and TRBJ1-1; D is perhaps TRBD1 (5 bases). The CDR3 totals 13 residues. Germline V lookup: CDR1 DFQATT, CDR2 SNEGSKA (reference sequence). V lost 3 bases, J lost 6 bases, and 14 bases lay in between. The CDR3 loop is CSARVQGAAEAFF. The CDR3 nucleotides read TGCAGTGCTAGGGTGCAGGGAGCGGCTGAAGCTTTCTTT.

V and J are TRBV15 and TRBJ1-1; D not resolved. The V gene lost 4 bases and the J gene lost 6 bases, with 15 bases spanning the gap. Germline CDR1 is LNHNV and CDR2 is YYDKDF (reference sequence). The CDR3 is 14 residues long. The CDR3 region has the DNA TGTGCCACCAGCATTCTTGCTGGAGCGCCTGAAGCTTTCTTT. Translation gives CATSILAGAPEAFF.

The J gene is TRBJ1-5, the V gene TRBV6-2 or TRBV6-3; maybe TRBD1 (6 bases). The germline CDR1 and CDR2 sequences are MNHEY and SVGEGT. V was cut by 8 bases and J by 4 bases, with 15 bases left in between. The CDR3 loop spans 14 amino acids. CDR3 bases: TGTGCCAGCGGGGGCCAAGTGGGGAATCAGCCCCAGCATTTT. Its translation is CASGGQVGNQPQHF.

This clonotype was seen only a few times. The gene calls are TRBV3-1 and TRBJ2-7; D not resolved. The CDR3 covers 14 residues. Deletions cut 3 bases from V and 3 bases from J, with 12 bases between. CDR1 LGHDT and CDR2 YNNKEL come from the germline V gene (reference sequence). The DNA for the CDR3 is TGTGCCAGCAGCCACCCTACCCCCAGCTACGAGCAGTACTTC. Amino acids: CASSHPTPSYEQYF.

In its sample, this clonotype was seen a few times. This chain uses TRBV4-2 with TRBJ1-6; D gene unclear. The V end lost 4 bases, the J end lost 14 bases, and 15 bases lay between the germline ends. Germline CDR1 reads LGHNA; CDR2 reads YNFKEQ. CDR3 length: 13 residues. This CDR3 reads CASSPWRSVALHF. CDR3 nucleotides: TGTGCCAGCAGCCCTTGGAGGTCCGTGGCCCTCCACTTT.

This clonotype was counted ten times or more. The chain links TRBV29-1 to TRBJ1-2; D is uncertain. Trimming removed 8 bases from V and 4 bases from J, with 14 bases in between. Germline-derived CDR1 and CDR2 are SQVTM and ANQGSEA. The CDR3 is made up of 12 amino acids. CDR3: CSSHSTVYGYTF. The CDR3 nucleotides read TGCAGCTCTCACTCCACAGTCTATGGCTACACCTTC.

This clonotype was seen ten or more times. The chain couples TRBV29-1 to TRBJ1-1, with D perhaps matching TRBD1 (6 bases). Per germline, CDR1 SQVTM and CDR2 ANQGSEA. Trimming stripped 4 bases from V and 1 base from J, with 16 bases between. This CDR3 has 15 residues. The CDR3 spells CSVGVRGRGNTEAFF. The CDR3 coding sequence is TGCAGCGTTGGGGTACGCGGCAGGGGGAACACTGAAGCTTTCTTT.

V is TRBV18 and J is TRBJ1-2; D is uncertain. This CDR3 is 13 amino acids long. The germline V and J ends were trimmed by 3 bases and 7 bases, with 12 bases remaining between them. The V gene's germline CDR1 is KGHSH and CDR2 LQKENI. The CDR3 loop is CASSPTEGAGYTF. CDR3 DNA: TGTGCCAGCTCACCGACGGAGGGAGCTGGCTACACCTTC.

This clonotype occurred a few times. The chain combines TRBV9 with TRBJ1-1; 7 nucleotides match TRBD1. This CDR3 spans 15 amino acids. Trimming at V came to 4 bases and at J to 2 bases, leaving 8 bases not matched to a gene. Germline V CDR1 and CDR2: SGDLS, YYNGEE. For the CDR3, the DNA is TGTGCCAGCAGCCCGTCGGGACAGACTAACACTGAAGCTTTCTTT. It yields the protein CASSPSGQTNTEAFF.

There are many counts of this clonotype. V gene TRBV20-1 combines with J gene TRBJ2-5, with D possibly being TRBD1 (5 bases). Germline V gene lookup returns CDR1 DFQATT and CDR2 SNEGSKA (reference sequence). The CDR3 has 12 residues. V lost 3 bases to trimming and J lost 3 bases, with 8 bases between them. CDR3 in amino acids: CSASSQEETQYF. CDR3 sequence (DNA): TGCAGTGCTAGCTCACAGGAAGAGACCCAGTACTTC.

The chain links TRBV5-1 to TRBJ1-2; unclear D gene. Trimming removed 2 bases at V and 4 bases at J, with 15 bases between. The CDR3 extends over 15 amino acids. Germline CDR1 reads SGHRS; CDR2 reads YFSETQ. CDR3: CASSFSKGGSYGYTF. CDR3 DNA: TGCGCCAGCAGCTTTTCTAAGGGCGGGTCCTATGGCTACACCTTC.

The chain recombines TRBV20-1 with TRBJ2-2; 10 bases are a match to TRBD2. After removal of 2 bases from V and 6 bases from J, the junction contained 6 bases not matched to a gene. This CDR3 contains 15 residues. Germline V gene data show CDR1 as DFQATT and CDR2 as SNEGSKA (reference sequence). The CDR3 region is CSARILAGDSGELFF. The CDR3 DNA reads TGCAGTGCTAGAATTCTAGCGGGAGATTCCGGGGAGCTGTTTTTT.

The gene calls are TRBV7-3 and TRBJ2-1; D unresolved. This CDR3 comprises 15 residues. V was clipped by 1 base and J by 0 bases, with 7 bases between them. Germline loops: CDR1 SGHTA, CDR2 FQGTGA. The CDR3 DNA reads as TGTGCCAGCAGCTTAAGGTTTGACTCCTACAATGAGCAGTTCTTC. It translates to CASSLRFDSYNEQFF.

This clonotype appeared a few times. The gene calls are TRBV20-1 and TRBJ1-6; D unresolved. The germline V gene encodes CDR1 DFQATT and CDR2 SNEGSKA (reference sequence). This CDR3 is built from 13 residues. V was shortened by 6 bases and J by 3 bases, with 9 bases between the two germline ends. In DNA, the CDR3 is TGCAGTGCCGAGAAGGGCTATAATTCACCCCTCCACTTT. It codes for CSAEKGYNSPLHF.

This clonotype was detected only a few times. The rearrangement links TRBV20-1 to TRBJ2-1; D remains unclear. The CDR3 spans 10 residues. Germline V gene sequence: CDR1 DFQATT, CDR2 SNEGSKA (reference sequence). Between the trimmed V and J ends, which lost 6 bases and 9 bases, there was a span of 9 bases. CDR3 bases: TGCAGTGCGGCTGTGGGTGAGCAGTTCTTC. It translates to CSAAVGEQFF.

This clonotype has only a few counts. The rearrangement joins TRBV11-1 to TRBJ2-2; 8 bases fit TRBD1. J was trimmed by 4 bases and V by 5 bases; bases with no gene match: 15. Germline CDR1 and CDR2: SGHAT and FQDESV (reference sequence). This CDR3 is built from 18 residues. The CDR3 sequence: CASSTPRRAGQGTGELFF. CDR3 nucleotides: TGTGCCAGCAGCACCCCCAGAAGGGCCGGACAGGGCACCGGGGAGCTGTTTTTT. The full variable domain, in which reference TRBV11-1 and TRBJ2-2 provide the parts outside the CDR3, is EAEVAQSPRYKITEKSQAVAFWCDPISGHATLYWYRQILGQGPELLVQFQDESVVDDSQLPKDRFSAERLKGVDSTLKIQPAELGDSAMYLCASSTPRRAGQGTGELFFGEGSRLTVL.

The table lists this clonotype with a few counts. The gene calls are TRBV20-1 and TRBJ1-2, with 8 bases identical to TRBD1. Trimming removed 7 bases from V and 8 bases from J; junction bases left unmatched: 15. Per the germline V gene, CDR1 is DFQATT and CDR2 is SNEGSKA (reference sequence). CDR3 length equals 14 residues. CDR3 amino acids: CSVTSLRTGNGYTF. CDR3 nucleotides: TGCAGTGTCACATCACTCAGGACAGGGAACGGCTACACCTTC.